This T cell receptor beta chain appears in the sequencing data of a study of CD8+ T cells in alopecia areata. Sample treatment: oral pan-JAK inhibitor, 5-10 mg twice daily. Sequencing templates came from extracted RNA that was reverse transcribed into cDNA. Only in-frame clones appear in the TCRdb table, and some are missing; sequencing was by immunoSEQ multiplex PCR. Here the sample spans 200,000 to 250,000 clones, about 50% being singletons. The material sequenced was CD4+ T cells sorted from blood, taken at week 4, from a patient treated with tofacitinib. This TCR was sampled from a human donor with alopecia areata.

CDR3 sequence reads: CASSVEGAYRYEQFF. The CDR3, as DNA: TGTGCCAGCAGCGTAGAAGGGGCGTATCGGTATGAGCAGTTCTTC. The chain uses TRBV9 and TRBJ2-1, with D perhaps TRBD1 (5 bases). This CDR3 contains 15 residues. The V and J ends lost 0 bases and 8 bases respectively, with 15 bases between them. Germline values: CDR1 SGDLS, CDR2 YYNGEE.